This TCR beta chain was retrieved from a study of T cell responses to AZD1222 COVID-19 vaccine. This clone occurred once. Its antigen is unidentified. Some clones are missing from TCRdb's copy, which holds only in-frame ones; the method was immunoSEQ multiplex PCR. The top ten clones hold 10% to 15% of a sample with about 120,000 clones, 85% to 90% of them seen once. General observations from the study: No repertoire was sampled before or during the peak T cell response, only after it.

The sequencing used peripheral blood, collected on day 0 of AZD1222 vaccination. The receptor's source is an adult in good health.

CDR3 region: CASSIIDSGGYTF. Here the CDR3 DNA reads TGTGCCAGTAGTATAATCGACTCGGGTGGCTACACCTTC. The chain has TRBV19 and TRBJ1-2, with D unresolved. Germline-derived CDR1 and CDR2 are LNHDA and SQIVND (reference sequence). There are 13 residues in the CDR3. V was clipped by 2 bases and J by 7 bases, with 11 bases between them.